This T cell receptor beta chain derives from a study of Graves' ophthalmopathy and Graves' hyperthyroidism. Each hyperthyroidism patient was newly diagnosed, with under 2 months' duration, and aged 18 to 65. There are many counts of this clonotype. Its antigen is as yet unknown. The junction departs from the called germline gene at one end, perhaps through a read error. Study-level results: Detected in blood as well were most expanded thyroid clonotypes with frequency above 0.001. Ophthalmopathy progression was predicted by the model at more than 55% sensitivity and less than 80% specificity.

The germline V gene encodes CDR1 WNHNN and CDR2 SYGVQD (reference sequence). This CDR3 is 12 amino acids long. The authors amplified TCR beta CDR3 regions from RNA transcripts. HTBI primers served in a first-round RT-PCR, which a second-round multiplex PCR followed. TCRdb analysed the multiplex PCR reads with MiXCR anew, one entry per CDR3 protein. The table includes about 550,000 distinct CDR3 sequences, 35% to 40% detected once. The sample was peripheral blood or thyroid tissue (not recorded which). V usage is TRBV10-1 and J usage is TRBJ2-3; D unclear. The receptor was derived from an adult man with Graves' hyperthyroidism. The CDR3 DNA is TGTGCCAGCAGTGATAGCACAGATACGCAGTATTTT. Its translation: CASSDSTDTQYF.